This T cell receptor (beta chain) was documented in a study of T-cell memory formation after mild COVID-19. Study details: Largely donor-specific sequence clusters came from two donors.

Study results and limitations: Contracting CD4+ clones lay largely in CM and EM, with CD8+ ones residing in EMRA. Clonal second-wave expansions that peaked on day 37 had unconfirmed SARS-CoV-2 specificity. Clones contracting over day 15 to 85 were CD4/CD8 balanced, with later expanders leaning CD4+.

The CDR3 contains 15 residues. J was trimmed by 3 bases and V by 3 bases; bases with no gene match: 4. Germline assignment: CDR1 SGHVS and CDR2 FQNEAQ. The sample holds many counts of this clonotype. Its antigen is as yet unknown. Each CDR3 protein gets one entry after TCRdb re-called the 5' RACE reads with MiXCR. The sample lists fewer than 95,000 distinct CDR3 sequences, 10% to 15% occurring once. This clonotype originated in an adult woman who had mild COVID-19 (a few samples of this study predate the infection). Cell type and time point are not known. Sequenced material: PBMCs or a T cell subset sorted from them (not recorded which). V gene TRBV7-8 combines with J gene TRBJ2-5; TRBD2 matches at 10 bases. The CDR3 DNA reads TGTGCCAGCAGCTTTAGCGGGGGGACTAAAGAGACCCAGTACTTC. Protein product: CASSFSGGTKETQYF.